This T cell receptor beta chain was sequenced for a study of T cell repertoires in cytomegalovirus infection. On the study more broadly: As its CMV epitopes, the study selected recently identified HLA-C-restricted and well-studied HLA-B-restricted targets. General study results and limits: HLA-C-restricted TCR beta clonotypes specific for CMV led the ex vivo response. Identification of carriers of CMV plus the relevant HLA was achieved through cumulative public TCR beta family frequency.

TCRdb passed the reads through MiXCR, listing each CDR3 protein once. The table has 200,000 to 250,000 distinct CDR3 sequences, less than 50% seen once. The V segment lost 4 bases and the J segment 7 bases; nucleotides outside the gene matches: 7. Germline V gene data show CDR1 as MNHEY and CDR2 as SMNVEV (reference sequence). There are 13 residues in the CDR3. As for this clonotype: Its antigen remains unknown.

This material consisted of CD8+ T cells from cultured PBMCs, taken from culture after CMV antigen stimulation. This chain uses TRBV27 with TRBJ2-7, with TRBD1 matching over 7 bases. The clonotype originates from a human donor in good health (CMV status not recorded). Some clones in this sample may be carry-over from other donors' samples. The chain's CDR3 is CASSWTGLREQYF. The CDR3 DNA reads as TGTGCCAGCAGTTGGACAGGCCTGAGGGAGCAGTACTTC.